This T cell receptor beta chain was identified during a study of T-cell memory formation after mild COVID-19. Study-wide points: Several responding clones turned up in pre-infection memory, indicating that cross-reactive memory may have taken part. The study found balanced CD4/CD8 in clones contracting day 15 to 85 and a CD4+ lean in later expanders. CD4+ contracting clones lay mainly in CM and EM, CD8+ ones in EMRA.

Concerning this clonotype: Its antigen remains unknown.

In TCRdb, the 5' RACE reads were re-called with MiXCR into one record per CDR3 protein. The sample consists of about 350,000 distinct CDR3 sequences, 28% of them appearing once. Sequenced sample: PBMCs or a T cell subset sorted from them (not recorded which). This TCR was sampled from an adult woman who had mild COVID-19 (a few samples of this study predate the infection). Cell type and time point are not known.

The CDR3 DNA is TGTGCCACCAGCCCCCGAGGCCAGGGGTTGAGTGGCTACACCTTC. It specifies CATSPRGQGLSGYTF. The V and J genes are TRBV15 and TRBJ1-2; the D gene is possibly TRBD1 (6 bases). V dropped 5 bases and J dropped 7 bases, with 20 bases sitting between them. This CDR3 comprises 15 residues. Germline V gives CDR1 LNHNV, CDR2 YYDKDF (reference sequence).